Below, 24 T cell receptor beta chains from the same sample are listed, as sequenced in a study of cytomegalovirus exposure and HLA in healthy donors. Clones were sequenced by immunoSEQ multiplex PCR, and TCRdb holds only the in-frame ones, with some missing. This repertoire shows more than 95,000 clones, around 87% found once; its top ten account for 4% to 4.5%. The sample comprised PBMCs. These receptors were obtained from a woman aged 18 to 35 in good health and CMV-seropositive.

The chain uses TRBV6-5 and TRBJ2-2, with 8 bases aligning to TRBD2. This CDR3 comprises 15 residues. Per germline, CDR1 MNHEY and CDR2 SVGAGI. The trim removed 6 bases at V and 8 bases at J, leaving 11 bases unmatched. The CDR3 nucleotides read TGTGCCAGCAGGTCTCGTCGGGGGGGCTCGGGGGAGCTGTTTTTT. Translation gives CASRSRRGGSGELFF.

The chain joins TRBV5-1 to TRBJ1-1; D not resolved. This CDR3 is built from 15 residues. V was clipped by 0 bases and J by 1 base, with 10 bases between them. Germline loops: CDR1 SGHRS, CDR2 YFSETQ. The CDR3 reads CASSLVAGSNTEAFF. The DNA for the CDR3 is TGCGCCAGCAGCTTGGTTGCGGGGTCGAACACTGAAGCTTTCTTT.

A word on this clone: Given a much more abundant clone one base away, this may be a read error. The chain is built from TRBV10-3 and TRBJ2-7; unclear D gene. The CDR3 covers 11 residues. V was clipped by 3 bases and J by 2 bases, with 2 bases between them. Germline CDR1 and CDR2: ENHRY and SYGVKD. CDR3 region: CAISDTYEQYF. DNA of the CDR3: TGTGCCATCAGTGACACCTACGAGCAGTACTTC.

The chain uses TRBV29-1 and TRBJ2-1; D perhaps matches TRBD2 (5 bases). This CDR3 contains 13 residues. V was pared by 7 bases and J by 9 bases, with 19 bases between. The germline V gene encodes CDR1 SQVTM and CDR2 ANQGSEA. The CDR3 spells CSGRDALTPEQFF. In nucleotides, the CDR3 is TGCAGCGGCCGGGATGCTCTAACCCCTGAGCAGTTCTTC.

The chain combines TRBV11-1 with TRBJ2-2; 12 bases line up with TRBD1. The germline CDR1 and CDR2 sequences are SGHAT and FQDESV (reference sequence). After removal of 3 bases from V and 2 bases from J, the junction contained 7 bases not matched to a gene. The CDR3 is 18 residues long. CDR3 region: CASSFPPGQGANTGELFF. CDR3 coding DNA: TGTGCCAGCAGCTTTCCCCCGGGACAGGGGGCAAACACCGGGGAGCTGTTTTTT.

The chain is built from TRBV6-4 and TRBJ2-1; 12 bases align to TRBD2. Trimming cost V 3 bases and J 6 bases; bases outside gene matches: 6. CDR1 and CDR2 (germline): MRHNA, SNTAGT. The CDR3 runs 16 residues. CDR3 sequence: CASSEGTSGFPNEQFF. The CDR3 DNA follows: TGTGCCAGCAGTGAAGGGACTAGCGGGTTTCCCAATGAGCAGTTCTTC.

The rearrangement joins TRBV4-2 to TRBJ2-1; 10 positions agree with TRBD2. The trim removed 0 bases at V and 7 bases at J, leaving 9 bases unmatched. Germline V gene sequence: CDR1 LGHNA, CDR2 YNFKEQ. The CDR3 runs to 17 residues. This CDR3 reads CASSQERASGSFNEQFF. CDR3 coding DNA: TGTGCCAGCAGCCAAGAGAGGGCTAGCGGGAGTTTTAATGAGCAGTTCTTC.

J is TRBJ1-5 and V is TRBV28; TRBD1 might be the D (5 bases). Germline-derived CDR1 and CDR2 are MDHEN and SYDVKM. Trimming left V 4 bases short and J 1 base short, with 5 bases between. This CDR3 is 13 amino acids long. The CDR3 coding sequence is TGTGCCAGCAGTTGGGGCAGCAATCAGCCCCAGCATTTT. Translated, it gives CASSWGSNQPQHF.

This sequence joins TRBV6-5 and TRBJ2-7; D call uncertain. V lost 0 bases and J lost 1, with 10 bases in between. Germline CDR1 and CDR2: MNHEY and SVGAGI. The CDR3 sequence is 15 residues long. The CDR3 region has the DNA TGTGCCAGCAGTTACTCTCAGCCTAGTTCCTACGAGCAGTACTTC. It yields the protein CASSYSQPSSYEQYF.

The rearrangement links TRBV2 to TRBJ2-1; D is undetermined. This CDR3 comprises 14 residues. CDR1 and CDR2 from the germline V gene are SNHLY and FYNNEI. The ends were cut back, 1 base at V and 9 bases at J, with 13 bases in the middle. The CDR3 nucleotides read TGTGCCAGCAGTGAAGACGTAGCCTTGGGTGAGCAGTTCTTC. It is translated as CASSEDVALGEQFF.

This clone was detected once. The gene calls are TRBV11-2 and TRBJ2-5, with a weak D call TRBD2 (5 bases). Germline CDR1 and CDR2: SGHAT and FQNNGV. The CDR3 extends over 14 amino acids. The ends were cut back, 2 bases at V and 5 bases at J, with 12 bases in the middle. The DNA for the CDR3 is TGTGCCAGCAGCTTAATAGGGAGTTTCGAGACCCAGTACTTC. This gives the protein CASSLIGSFETQYF.

This chain uses TRBV28 with TRBJ2-1, with 7 positions matching TRBD2. The CDR3 extends over 17 amino acids. The germline gives CDR1 MDHEN, CDR2 SYDVKM. J was trimmed by 5 bases and V by 5 bases; bases with no gene match: 15. The CDR3 nucleotides are TGTGCCAGCAGTCCGCCCCCCGGGAGCGGGATAAACAATGAGCAGTTCTTC. Amino acid sequence: CASSPPPGSGINNEQFF.

The rearrangement links TRBV28 to TRBJ1-2, with D unresolved. Trimming cost V 3 bases and J 8 bases, with 10 bases left between them. CDR3 length: 12 amino acids. Germline V CDR1 and CDR2: MDHEN, SYDVKM. CDR3 amino acids: CASSLVGKGYTF. The CDR3 nucleotides are TGTGCCAGCAGTTTGGTCGGGAAGGGCTACACCTTC.

The chain recombines TRBV11-2 with TRBJ1-1; TRBD1 might be the D (6 bases). The CDR3 runs to 15 residues. Trimming removed 0 bases from V and 5 bases from J, with 13 bases in between. CDR1 is SGHAT and CDR2 is FQNNGV in the germline V gene. The CDR3 bases are TGTGCCAGCAGCTTAGAGGGCAGGGGAAGGACTGAAGCTTTCTTT. Translated: CASSLEGRGRTEAFF.

This chain joins TRBV6-1 and TRBJ1-6; 10 bases match TRBD1. This CDR3 is 15 amino acids long. The germline V gene encodes CDR1 MNHNS and CDR2 SASEGT. V shed 6 bases and J 9 bases; nucleotides not matched to a gene: 8. CDR3 in amino acids: CASRTGGMNFSPLHF. In nucleotides, the CDR3 is TGTGCCAGCAGGACAGGGGGCATGAATTTTTCACCCCTCCACTTT.

The chain uses TRBV11-3 and TRBJ1-2, with no clear D. The ends were cut back, 5 bases at V and 6 bases at J, with 22 bases in the middle. This CDR3 comprises 16 residues. Germline V lookup: CDR1 SGHNT, CDR2 YENEEA. The CDR3 reads CASSPSNMRVSDGYTF. The DNA of the CDR3 is TGTGCCAGCAGCCCATCTAATATGAGGGTTAGCGATGGCTACACCTTC.

The table lists this clone with a few counts. The gene calls are TRBV5-1 and TRBJ2-5; D possibly corresponds to TRBD1 (5 bases). The ends were cut back, 5 bases at V and 1 base at J, with 9 bases in the middle. CDR1 and CDR2 from the germline V gene are SGHRS and YFSETQ. The length of the CDR3 is 13 residues. The CDR3 DNA reads as TGCGCCAGCAGGAGACAGACCCAAGAGACCCAGTACTTC. This codes for CASRRQTQETQYF.

The table lists this clone with a count of one. The chain recombines TRBV6-1 with TRBJ1-5; D gene unclear. This CDR3 comprises 14 residues. The germline CDR1 and CDR2 sequences are MNHNS and SASEGT. V lost 5 bases and J 0 bases, leaving 8 bases between the germline ends. The CDR3 is CASSYTGSNQPQHF. The CDR3 coding sequence is TGTGCCAGCAGTTATACTGGTAGCAATCAGCCCCAGCATTTT.

The chain is built from TRBV30 and TRBJ1-1; D is uncertain. CDR3 size: 9 residues. V was pared by 6 bases and J by 11 bases, with 10 bases between. Germline CDR1 and CDR2: GTSNPN and SVGIG (reference sequence). For the CDR3, the DNA is TGTGCCTGTGGACTGCGGGCTTTCTTT. This encodes CACGLRAFF.

The chain employs TRBV25-1 and TRBJ2-3, with D maybe TRBD1 (5 bases). CDR1 MGHDK and CDR2 SYGVNS come from the germline V gene. The CDR3 has 17 amino acids. V lost 6 bases and J 0 bases, leaving 19 bases between the germline ends. Here the CDR3 DNA reads TGTGCCAGCAGGGCACCCCAGGGTACCCTTAGCACAGATACGCAGTATTTT. This encodes CASRAPQGTLSTDTQYF.

This clone has only a few counts. V is TRBV12-5 and J is TRBJ1-2; a possible D gene is TRBD1 (5 bases). Between the trimmed V and J ends, which lost 3 bases and 1 base, there was a span of 6 bases. There are 13 residues in the CDR3. CDR1 is LGHNT, CDR2 FRNRAP, per germline. CDR3 protein: CASGLGVNYGYTF. In DNA form, the CDR3 reads TGTGCTAGTGGTTTAGGGGTTAACTATGGCTACACCTTC.

This chain links TRBV9 with TRBJ2-7, with TRBD2 identical over 8 bases. Germline V gene lookup returns CDR1 SGDLS and CDR2 YYNGEE. The ends lost 3 bases at V and 2 bases at J; junction bases unmatched: 7. The CDR3 consists of 15 residues. CDR3 DNA: TGTGCCAGCAGCGACCGACCGGGACTAGCCTACGAGCAGTACTTC. Encoded protein: CASSDRPGLAYEQYF.

The chain recombines TRBV5-1 with TRBJ2-2; 12 bases are a match to TRBD2. V was pared by 0 bases and J by 1 base, with 1 base of the junction left unmatched. CDR3 length: 17 residues. Germline V gene sequence: CDR1 SGHRS, CDR2 YFSETQ. CDR3 bases: TGCGCCAGCAGCTTGGCACTAGCGGGAGGGAACACCGGGGAGCTGTTTTTT. Residues: CASSLALAGGNTGELFF.

The chain uses TRBV7-8 and TRBJ2-7; possibly TRBD2 for D (5 bases). Trimming cost V 1 base and J 4 bases, with 5 bases left between them. Germline lookup yields CDR1 SGHVS and CDR2 FQNEAQ. The CDR3 spans 12 residues. CDR3 nucleotides: TGTGCCAGCAGCTTAGGGGAGTACGAGCAGTACTTC. This encodes CASSLGEYEQYF.